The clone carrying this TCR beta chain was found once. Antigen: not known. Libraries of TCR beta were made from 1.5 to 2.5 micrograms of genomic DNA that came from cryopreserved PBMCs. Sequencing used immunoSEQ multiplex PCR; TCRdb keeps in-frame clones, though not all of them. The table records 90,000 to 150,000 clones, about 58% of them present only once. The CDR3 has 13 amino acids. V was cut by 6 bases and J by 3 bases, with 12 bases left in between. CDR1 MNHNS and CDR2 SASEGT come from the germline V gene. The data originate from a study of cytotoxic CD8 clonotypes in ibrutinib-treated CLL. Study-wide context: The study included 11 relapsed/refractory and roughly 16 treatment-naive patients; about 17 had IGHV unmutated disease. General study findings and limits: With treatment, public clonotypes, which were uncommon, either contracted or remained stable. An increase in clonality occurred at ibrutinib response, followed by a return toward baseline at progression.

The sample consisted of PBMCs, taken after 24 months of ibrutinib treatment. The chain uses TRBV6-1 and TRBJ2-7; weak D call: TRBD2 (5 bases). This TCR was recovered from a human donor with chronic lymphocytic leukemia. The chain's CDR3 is CASRATDFYEQYF. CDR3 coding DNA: TGTGCCAGCAGGGCGACGGACTTCTACGAGCAGTACTTC.